This T cell receptor beta chain is drawn from a study of identical twins (TCRdb year 2016). About the investigation overall: TCR alpha and beta repertoires from monozygotic twins, unrelated adults of various ages and cord blood were deep-sequenced to test whether fetal clonotypes persist. To rule out contamination, the twin experiments were replicated at different times with different library preparation protocols.

General study outcomes and caveats: In beta out-of-frame sequences, excess twin sharing was weaker, because having fewer shared sequences lowered the signal-to-noise ratio. Out-of-frame TCR alpha sharing in monozygotic twins was systematically underestimated by recombination models, whereas sharing between unrelated individuals was in agreement with the recombination models. Fewer insertions were carried by abundant cord blood beta clonotypes; a weaker similar trend was observed in young adult naive repertoires, while no such trend was observed in memory repertoires. Compared with coincidental sharing between unrelated individuals, an excess of low generation-probability sequences was observed among out-of-frame TCR alpha sequences shared between twins. Because the same donors could not be followed over many years, the conclusions depended on cross-sectional statistical analysis. Invariant T cells such as MAIT and iNKT could partly confound zero-insertion analyses, though diverse VJ usage argued against this for most clonotypes.

With respect to this clonotype: Its antigen remains undetermined. The record has no base qualities; no much larger clone is one base away.

Trimming takes 8 bases off V and 4 bases off J; junction bases not matched to a gene: 3. Via the germline V gene, CDR1 is SNHLY and CDR2 FYNNEI. Including cysteine and phenylalanine, the CDR3 has 13 amino acids. Here the CDR3 DNA is all that survives: 39 bases in frame from base 1. All donors were healthy Caucasians. The twin cohort consisted of three pairs of female monozygotic twins, all aged about 18 to 29 years. Positive isolation kits from Invitrogen were used to isolate CD4+ and CD8+ T cell populations. The library was built by means of 5' RACE. This sample was sequenced with an Illumina HiSeq 2000. A universal primer binding site was added through template switching, and the final cDNA carried a unique molecular identifier so that TCR cDNA molecules could be counted accurately. Specific primers in the conserved constant-segment region were used to synthesize first-strand cDNA for the TCR alpha and beta chains. Each cDNA library was double barcoded, with a SMART-Mk sample barcode plus Illumina barcodes, to control for contamination. Two successive PCR steps introduced TruSeq adapter sequences along with Illumina sample barcodes. The Illumina HiSeq platform was used with custom primers to sequence TCR alpha and beta cDNA libraries. As for how the authors treated the data: Unique molecular identifiers were extracted from raw reads with MiGEC, and CDR3 positions were determined with MiXCR. For each individual, recombination models were inferred using an EM algorithm with the repgenHMM and IGoR tools. The analysis of shared clonotypes was done with the tcR package in R, with sharing normalized by the product of cloneset sizes. To study raw recombination without the effects of thymic and clonal selection, out-of-frame nonproductive sequences were analyzed. TCRdb trimmed the raw reads at Q25, called clones with MiXCR and kept productive beta chains. Entries are consolidated by CDR3 protein sequence, retaining the most common genes and DNA. The V and J calls and clone size come from TCRdb's table, not from the authors' own analysis. Across this sample there are roughly 490,000 distinct CDR3 sequences, with approximately 14% seen only once. In total, the top ten clones hold approximately 0.98% of the sample.

These records were also assigned to another study, of yellow fever vaccine responses in identical twins. From that second study: The T cell response to vaccination in identical twins was reported by the authors to appear partly convergent and partly personalized. In identical twins, the study followed T cell clones that responded to the vaccine with precision.

Sequencing was carried out using CD4+ T cells sorted from blood. Here the chain combines TRBV2 and TRBJ2-3; 10 central nucleotides agree with TRBD2. This receptor was identified in a woman between 18 and 29 years old in good health. The nucleotides are TGTGCCAGCGGAGGGACTAGCGCAGATACGCAGTATTTT. It encodes CASGGTSADTQYF.